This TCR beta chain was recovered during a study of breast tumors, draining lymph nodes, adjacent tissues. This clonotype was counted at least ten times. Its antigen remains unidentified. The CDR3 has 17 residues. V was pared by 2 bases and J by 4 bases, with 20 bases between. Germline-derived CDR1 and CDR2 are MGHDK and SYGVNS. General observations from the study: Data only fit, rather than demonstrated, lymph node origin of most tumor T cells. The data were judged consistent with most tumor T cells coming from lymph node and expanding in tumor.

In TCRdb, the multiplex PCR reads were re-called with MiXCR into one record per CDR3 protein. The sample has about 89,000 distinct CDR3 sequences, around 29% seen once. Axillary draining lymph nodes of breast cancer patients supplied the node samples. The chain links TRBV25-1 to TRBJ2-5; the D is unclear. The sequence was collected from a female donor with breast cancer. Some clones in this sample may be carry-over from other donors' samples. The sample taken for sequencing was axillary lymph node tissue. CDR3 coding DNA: TGTGCCAGCAGTGAAGGCCGCGATTTAGGGCCGCGAGAGACCCAGTACTTC. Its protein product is CASSEGRDLGPRETQYF. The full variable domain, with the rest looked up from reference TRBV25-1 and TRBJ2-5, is EADIYQTPRYLVIGTGKKITLECSQTMGHDKMYWYQQDPGMELHLIHYSYGVNSTEKGDLSSESTVSRIRTEHFPLTLESARPSHTSQYLCASSEGRDLGPRETQYFGPGTRLLVL.